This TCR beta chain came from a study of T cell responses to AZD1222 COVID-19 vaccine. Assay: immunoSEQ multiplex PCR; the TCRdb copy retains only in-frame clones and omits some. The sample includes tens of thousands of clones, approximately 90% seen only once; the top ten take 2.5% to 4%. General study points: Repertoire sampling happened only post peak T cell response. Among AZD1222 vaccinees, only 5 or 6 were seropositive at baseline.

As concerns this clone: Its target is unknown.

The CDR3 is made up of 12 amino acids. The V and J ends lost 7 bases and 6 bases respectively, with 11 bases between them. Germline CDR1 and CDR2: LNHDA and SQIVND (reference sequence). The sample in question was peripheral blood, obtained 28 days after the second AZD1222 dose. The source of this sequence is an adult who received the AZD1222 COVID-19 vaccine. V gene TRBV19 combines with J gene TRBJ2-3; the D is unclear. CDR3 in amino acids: CASNQVGDTQYF. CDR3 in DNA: TGTGCCAGTAACCAAGTAGGGGATACGCAGTATTTT.